This entry lists 25 T cell receptor beta chains sequenced from one sample in a study of early T cells in non-severe SARS-CoV-2 infection. From the 5' RACE reads, TCRdb called clonotypes with MiXCR, one entry per CDR3 protein. The sample has approximately 89,000 distinct CDR3 sequences; over 13% are singletons. Sample: whole blood. These receptors were obtained from an adult who was a healthcare worker with PCR-confirmed SARS-CoV-2 infection or an uninfected control (not recorded which).

In this sample, this clonotype turned up many times. V usage is TRBV18 and J usage is TRBJ1-3; the D gene is possibly TRBD1 (5 bases). The CDR3 contains 17 residues. Germline assignment: CDR1 KGHSH and CDR2 LQKENI. The V and J ends lost 6 bases and 0 bases respectively, with 18 bases between them. The CDR3 here is CASSPIPGPTSGNTIYF. The CDR3 nucleotides are TGTGCCAGCTCCCCTATCCCGGGACCGACCTCTGGAAACACCATATATTTT.

At least ten counts were recorded for this clonotype. This chain joins TRBV29-1 and TRBJ1-1; D is undetermined. The V end lost 5 bases, the J end lost 0 bases, and 10 bases lay between the germline ends. CDR1 is SQVTM, CDR2 ANQGSEA, per germline. The length of the CDR3 is 13 residues. For the CDR3, the DNA is TGCAGCGTTCGAGGACGGATGAACACTGAAGCTTTCTTT. As protein: CSVRGRMNTEAFF.

Turning to this clonotype: This may stem from a read error, because a much larger clone lies one nucleotide away. The genes are TRBV5-4 and TRBJ2-1; D is undetermined. Germline values: CDR1 SGHNT, CDR2 YYREEE (reference sequence). The CDR3 totals 16 residues. CDR3 amino acids: CASSPRRMFSYNGQFF. The CDR3 nucleotides are TGTGCCAGCAGCCCCAGGCGGATGTTCTCCTACAATGGGCAGTTCTTC. Together with reference TRBV5-4 and TRBJ2-1, the CDR3 gives the full variable domain: ETGVTQSPTHLIKTRGQQVTLRCSSQSGHNTVSWYQQALGQGPQFIFQYYREEENGRGNFPPRFSGLQFPNYSSELNVNALELDDSALYLCASSPRRMFSYNGQFFGPGTRLTVL.

The rearrangement links TRBV6-1 to TRBJ1-1; possible D gene TRBD1, 5 bases. The CDR3 runs to 13 residues. CDR1 and CDR2 from the germline V gene are MNHNS and SASEGT. V was trimmed by 6 bases and J by 7 bases, leaving 15 bases between them. CDR3 sequence: CASRGRVEGEAFF. The CDR3 coding sequence is TGTGCCAGCAGGGGCAGGGTAGAGGGTGAAGCTTTCTTT.

The chain combines TRBV6-2 or TRBV6-3 with TRBJ2-3; 7 bases fit TRBD2. This CDR3 comprises 15 residues. V lost 2 bases to trimming and J lost 4 bases; unmatched junction nucleotides: 6. Germline V gene data show CDR1 as MNHEY and CDR2 as SVGEGT. The CDR3 region has the DNA TGTGCCAGCAGTTACGGGGCGGGAGACCCAGATACGCAGTATTTT. Translation gives CASSYGAGDPDTQYF.

In its sample, this clonotype was seen a few times. The rearrangement links TRBV4-1 to TRBJ2-7; TRBD1 matches 10 bases. This CDR3 is built from 15 residues. J lost 4 bases, V lost 0 bases, and 3 bases had no gene match. Germline V lookup: CDR1 MGHRA, CDR2 YSYEKL. The CDR3 DNA reads TGCGCCAGCAGCCAAGACGGGACAGGGGCTTACGAGCAGTACTTC. Residues: CASSQDGTGAYEQYF.

The chain is built from TRBV7-9 and TRBJ2-1; the match to TRBD2 covers 9 bases. This CDR3 is built from 17 residues. J lost 7 bases, V lost 5 bases, and 15 bases had no gene match. In germline, CDR1 is SEHNR, CDR2 FQNEAQ (reference sequence). The CDR3 DNA follows: TGTGCCAGCAGCGGAAGATTTAGCGGGAGAGCGACGAATGAGCAGTTCTTC. Amino acids: CASSGRFSGRATNEQFF.

The chain combines TRBV30 with TRBJ1-2, with a tentative D call TRBD1 (6 bases). The CDR3 runs to 10 residues. V was cut by 4 bases and J by 7 bases, with 7 bases left in between. Germline CDR1 GTSNPN, CDR2 SVGIG (reference sequence). CDR3 amino acids: CAWKGGGYTF. The CDR3 nucleotides read TGTGCCTGGAAGGGGGGTGGCTACACCTTC.

This clonotype showed up just once. Since a much larger clone is just one base distant, this may be a read error. J is TRBJ2-1 and V is TRBV2; D gene unclear. The CDR3 has 15 residues. Trimming stripped 4 bases from V and 2 bases from J, with 12 bases between. CDR1 is SNHLY and CDR2 is FYNNEI in the germline V gene. As DNA, the CDR3 is TGTGCCAGCAGTGTTCCGGAAAGAACCTACAATGAGCAGTTCTTC. Amino acids: CASSVPERTYNEQFF.

The CDR3 DNA sequence: TGCGCCAGCAGCCCGACAGATAAGAACACTGAAGCTTTCTTT. Encoded protein: CASSPTDKNTEAFF. The gene calls are TRBV4-1 and TRBJ1-1; a weak D match, TRBD1 (5 bases). Trimming removed 4 bases at V and 1 base at J, with 10 bases between. This CDR3 comprises 14 residues. In germline, CDR1 is MGHRA, CDR2 YSYEKL.

This clonotype was picked up many times. This sequence joins TRBV18 and TRBJ1-5; D possibly corresponds to TRBD1 (5 bases). The V gene's germline CDR1 is KGHSH and CDR2 LQKENI. The CDR3 length is 14 residues. Trimming removed 3 bases at V and 11 bases at J, with 17 bases between. CDR3 residues: CASSPEGPPSAQHF. The CDR3 nucleotides are TGTGCCAGCTCACCGGAGGGACCTCCCTCGGCCCAGCATTTT.

This clonotype turned up a few times. The J gene is TRBJ1-2, the V gene TRBV5-6; 7 nucleotides line up with TRBD1. CDR3 length equals 18 residues. J gave up 4 bases and V 4 bases, and 19 bases lay outside the gene matches. CDR1 is SGHDT, CDR2 YYEEEE, per germline. CDR3: CASSPLSPGQNWGYGYTF. CDR3 nucleotide sequence: TGTGCCAGCAGCCCTTTAAGCCCGGGACAGAACTGGGGCTATGGCTACACCTTC.

At least ten counts were recorded for this clonotype. The CDR3 protein is CASSFSGTPDYGYTF. The DNA for the CDR3 is TGCGCCAGCAGCTTCTCGGGGACACCTGACTATGGCTACACCTTC. The rearrangement uses TRBV5-1 and TRBJ1-2; tentative D call: TRBD1 (6 bases). Germline V gene sequence: CDR1 SGHRS, CDR2 YFSETQ. CDR3 length: 15 amino acids. Trimming took 2 bases from V and 3 from J, leaving 14 bases between them.

This chain connects TRBV29-1 to TRBJ2-3; 10 nucleotides line up with TRBD2. This CDR3 spans 15 amino acids. The junction had 7 bases not matched to a gene; V was cut back by 7 bases and J by 0 bases. CDR1 and CDR2 from the germline V gene are SQVTM and ANQGSEA. As DNA, the CDR3 is TGCAGCGCGGTCAAAGCGGGAGGGAGCACAGATACGCAGTATTTT. It encodes CSAVKAGGSTDTQYF.

In this sample, this clonotype turned up a few times. The rearrangement uses TRBV11-2 and TRBJ2-1; D is unresolved. V gave up 5 bases and J gave up 5 bases, with 19 bases separating them. CDR1 and CDR2 from the germline V gene are SGHAT and FQNNGV. This CDR3 region has 16 residues. The CDR3 nucleotides read TGTGCCAGCAGCCCAACCCCGACCCCAAATGACAATGAGCAGTTCTTC. This codes for CASSPTPTPNDNEQFF.

The chain links TRBV6-1 to TRBJ2-7; 8 bases align to TRBD1. CDR1 is MNHNS, CDR2 SASEGT, per germline. CDR3 length equals 16 residues. With V trimmed by 5 bases and J by 1 base, 10 bases remained unmatched. Here the CDR3 reads CASSSLTGVGSYEQYF. The CDR3 coding sequence is TGTGCCAGCAGTTCCCTGACAGGGGTCGGATCCTACGAGCAGTACTTC.

This clonotype was seen repeatedly, ten times or more. The chain recombines TRBV6-5 with TRBJ2-2, with 7 bases fitting TRBD2. With 2 bases clipped from V and 2 bases from J, the junction kept 2 bases outside the gene matches. The CDR3 sequence is 15 residues long. Germline CDR1 MNHEY, CDR2 SVGAGI. The CDR3 spells CASSYLAANTGELFF. The CDR3 DNA is TGTGCCAGCAGTTACCTAGCGGCCAACACCGGGGAGCTGTTTTTT.

The table lists this clonotype with many counts. V and J are TRBV27 and TRBJ2-2; TRBD1 agrees at 9 bases. CDR1 and CDR2 from the germline V gene are MNHEY and SMNVEV (reference sequence). The CDR3 runs to 16 residues. The V segment lost 2 bases and the J segment 6 bases; nucleotides outside the gene matches: 7. CDR3 bases: TGTGCCAGCAGTTTAGGAGGACAGGGGTTCGCCGGGGAGCTGTTTTTT. Its protein is CASSLGGQGFAGELFF.

The gene calls are TRBV20-1 and TRBJ2-1; 13 bases align to TRBD2. CDR1 DFQATT and CDR2 SNEGSKA come from the germline V gene (reference sequence). V lost 4 bases to trimming and J lost 4 bases; unmatched junction nucleotides: 7. The CDR3 loop spans 16 amino acids. CDR3: CSATRTSGSPYNEQFF. In nucleotides, the CDR3 is TGCAGTGCTACCCGGACTAGCGGGAGCCCATACAATGAGCAGTTCTTC.

The chain combines TRBV10-1 with TRBJ1-1, with D tentatively TRBD1 (5 bases). Germline V gives CDR1 WNHNN, CDR2 SYGVQD (reference sequence). V gave up 5 bases and J gave up 6 bases, with 13 bases separating them. This CDR3 has 13 amino acids. The DNA for the CDR3 is TGCGCCAGCAGTCCGACAGCAATCTCTGAAGCTTTCTTT. Translated: CASSPTAISEAFF.

CDR3 sequence (DNA): TGCAGTGCTAGGGACGCGGGCGGAATCCGAGGGGAAAACATTCAGTACTTC. It yields the protein CSARDAGGIRGENIQYF. The chain joins TRBV20-1 to TRBJ2-4; D possibly uses TRBD1 or TRBD2 (5 bases each). V dropped 3 bases and J dropped 5 bases, with 23 bases sitting between them. The germline V gene has CDR1 DFQATT and CDR2 SNEGSKA (reference sequence). The CDR3 is made up of 17 amino acids.

This clonotype was counted many times. The genes are TRBV6-5 and TRBJ1-2; D is unclear. The CDR3 sequence is 14 residues long. Trimming removed 0 bases at V and 3 bases at J, with 8 bases between. In germline, CDR1 is MNHEY, CDR2 SVGAGI. The CDR3 region has the DNA TGTGCCAGCAGTTACTCTGAGGGAGACTATGGCTACACCTTC. Translated: CASSYSEGDYGYTF.

The V gene is TRBV29-1, the J gene TRBJ2-1; D may be TRBD1 (6 bases). Germline CDR1 is SQVTM and CDR2 is ANQGSEA. The ends were cut back, 2 bases at V and 4 bases at J, with 18 bases in the middle. CDR3 length: 16 residues. The CDR3 region has the DNA TGCAGCGTTGAATGCCTGCGAAACAGGGAGTACAATGAGCAGTTCTTC. It codes for CSVECLRNREYNEQFF.

This clonotype was counted many times. J is TRBJ1-1 and V is TRBV7-9, with 10 nucleotides matching TRBD1. Germline CDR1 is SEHNR and CDR2 is FQNEAQ (reference sequence). With 4 bases clipped from V and 1 base from J, the junction kept 0 bases outside the gene matches. This CDR3 contains 14 residues. CDR3 in DNA: TGTGCCAGCAGCTGGGACAGGGGGAACACTGAAGCTTTCTTT. It specifies CASSWDRGNTEAFF.

This clonotype was seen repeatedly, ten times or more. The rearrangement uses TRBV7-9 and TRBJ2-1; tentatively, D is TRBD2 (5 bases). V gave up 3 bases and J gave up 8 bases, with 8 bases separating them. From germline, CDR1 is SEHNR and CDR2 FQNEAQ (reference sequence). CDR3 length: 12 amino acids. The DNA for the CDR3 is TGTGCCAGCAGCTTTCTAGCAGATGAGCAGTTCTTC. Translated: CASSFLADEQFF. Filled out from reference TRBV7-9 and TRBJ2-1, the complete variable domain reads DTGVSQNPRHKITKRGQNVTFRCDPISEHNRLYWYRQTLGQGPEFLTYFQNEAQLEKSRLLSDRFSAERPKGSFSTLEIQRTEQGDSAMYLCASSFLADEQFFGPGTRLTVL.